This passage covers 4 T cell receptor beta chains from one sample sequenced in a study of T-cell memory formation after mild COVID-19. TCRdb processed the 5' RACE reads anew with MiXCR; each CDR3 protein has one entry. Of a few hundred thousand distinct CDR3 sequences detected, around 20% appear once; the ten largest clones hold 9.5% to 15%. Sequencing was done on a sample of PBMCs or a T cell subset sorted from them (not recorded which). The receptors were gathered from an adult woman who had mild COVID-19 (a few samples of this study predate the infection). Cell type and time point are not known.

The gene calls are TRBV2 and TRBJ2-4; D is unresolved. This CDR3 contains 15 residues. V was clipped by 4 bases and J by 1 base, with 11 bases between them. Germline CDR1 and CDR2: SNHLY and FYNNEI. CDR3 in amino acids: CASSGSSHAKNIQYF. In nucleotides, the CDR3 is TGTGCCAGCAGTGGATCCAGTCATGCCAAAAACATTCAGTACTTC. Full variable domain (missing parts from reference TRBV2 and TRBJ2-4): EPEVTQTPSHQVTQMGQEVILRCVPISNHLYFYWYRQILGQKVEFLVSFYNNEISEKSEIFDDQFSVERPDGSNFTLKIRSTKLEDSAMYFCASSGSSHAKNIQYFGAGTRLSVL.

The V gene is TRBV7-6, the J gene TRBJ2-1; 12 nucleotides match TRBD2. The CDR3 length is 13 residues. Trimming at V came to 6 bases and at J to 9 bases, leaving 3 bases not matched to a gene. Germline V lookup: CDR1 SGHVS, CDR2 FNYEAQ. CDR3 DNA: TGTGCCAGCAGGGAGACTAGCGGGAGTGAGCAGTTCTTC. It encodes CASRETSGSEQFF.

This clonotype turned up a few times. V usage is TRBV5-5 and J usage is TRBJ2-3; no reliable D call. Germline lookup yields CDR1 SGHKS and CDR2 YYEKEE (reference sequence). The length of the CDR3 is 17 residues. The germline V and J ends were trimmed by 4 bases and 2 bases, with 20 bases remaining between them. The CDR3 is CASSPGRLSGLTDTQYF. The CDR3 coding sequence is TGTGCCAGCAGCCCTGGGCGTTTATCAGGCCTCACAGATACGCAGTATTTT.

The gene calls are TRBV4-2 and TRBJ2-5, with D perhaps given as TRBD1 or TRBD2 (5 bases each). Germline assignment: CDR1 LGHNA and CDR2 YNFKEQ. Deletions cut 4 bases from V and 5 bases from J, with 17 bases between. The CDR3 is made up of 15 amino acids. CDR3 amino acids: CASSLGTRVEETQYF. The CDR3 nucleotides are TGTGCCAGCAGCCTCGGGACCCGGGTTGAGGAGACCCAGTACTTC.